The present entry profiles one TCR beta chain with its context. There is no known antigen for this receptor. No clone much larger than this one lies a single base away; base qualities are absent. TCRbeta CDR3 regions were amplified from genomic DNA by means of the immunoSEQ Assay, a bias-controlled multiplex PCR. The study's own analysis went as follows. The number of nucleated cells in each sample was estimated from the amplification of reference gene primers within the assay. Sequence reads were collapsed and filtered to measure the absolute abundance of every unique TCRbeta CDR3 rearrangement. For each sample, productive Simpson clonality was calculated by taking the square root of Simpson's diversity index across productive rearrangements. In TCRdb, the immuneACCESS table is reduced to in-frame sequences with V and J assigned. These tables do not hold every clone; where another copy was compared, an unresolved V gene accounts for under half, and the others remain unexplained. That table furnishes V, J and clone size, whereas the DNA furnished D and trimming. Recorded for this sample are 150,000 or so clones; roughly 84% of them occurred a single time. The top ten clonotypes cover about 12% of the sample.

Sequences MGHRA (CDR1) and YSYEKL (CDR2) are obtained from the germline V gene. The CDR3 runs 15 amino acids, cysteine and phenylalanine included. Of all the DNA, just the CDR3 is kept, 45 bases in frame from base 1. V is trimmed back by 0 bases and J by 8 bases, and the junction contains 9 bases that no gene match accounts for. The entry originates in a study of blood T cell repertoires in COVID-19 (dated by TCRdb to 2018 to 2021). With respect to the entire study: Samples covering the acute and convalescent phases of COVID-19 were provided by collaborators in the United States, Italy and Spain. The material from the prospective study consisted of cDNA or gDNA derived from T cells, B-cell-depleted T cells, or PBMCs. The dataset comprised deeply sampled blood TCRbeta repertoires from subjects exposed to, actively infected with, or recovered from COVID-19. The repertoires were released in a freely available public database intended as a resource for research on the immune response to SARS-CoV-2. Samples came from the ongoing ImmuneRACE study (first 160 participants) plus 1,254 subjects from 6 global collaborators. A de-identified subject ID, COVID-19 status, age in years and sex were almost always included in the sample metadata. Where available, HLA class I and class II types were taken from metadata supplied by the sample provider and were not determined by assay-based typing. Results and caveats for the whole study, not just this receptor: Clinical and demographic metadata were provided uncurated, with the amount varying by source and participant.

In Seattle, one collaborating source enrolled patients while the infection was active and tracked those patients longitudinally over the course of disease. Whole blood was collected in K2EDTA tubes by collaborating institutions according to the institutions' own protocols. Collaborator samples were shipped for TCRbeta analysis as frozen whole blood, isolated PBMCs, or DNA extracted from either sample type. The V gene is TRBV4-1 and the J gene is TRBJ1-2; 7 of the junction bases match TRBD1. Sequences were obtained from peripheral blood. The TCR originated in a woman aged 55-70 years with COVID-19, enrolled during active disease. The sequenced DNA: TGCGCCAGCAGCCAAGATCTTGGCAGGGGGAGAGGCTACACCTTC. This translates into CASSQDLGRGRGYTF.